A selection of T cell receptor beta chains follows, all from one sample in a study of blood T cell repertoires in COVID-19. Some clones are missing from TCRdb's copy, which holds only in-frame ones; the method was immunoSEQ multiplex PCR. The repertoire holds about 170,000 clones, with about 80% as singletons. Source material: peripheral blood. The receptor source for this set is a man aged 60-69 years with acute or convalescent COVID-19. Each CDR3 is given with its conserved first and last residue. The D gene is left open where the match is weak. Size is omitted from some rows. Given values are once, few, many or a class for expanded clones.

V gene: TRBV2; J gene: TRBJ2-5; D gene: -; clone size: once; CDR3 DNA: TGTGCCAGCAGTGAACTAGCTGAAGAGACCCAGTACTTC; CDR3 protein: CASSELAEETQYF
V gene: TRBV9; J gene: TRBJ1-3; D gene: -; clone size: -; CDR3 DNA: TGTGCCAGCAGCGTTCAGGAGGCCTCTGGAAACACCATATATTTT; CDR3 protein: CASSVQEASGNTIYF
V gene: TRBV3-1/TRBV3-2; J gene: TRBJ1-1; D gene: -; clone size: -; CDR3 DNA: TGTGCCAGCAGCCCCCCAAGGGGGTGGGCTGAAGCTTTCTTT; CDR3 protein: CASSPPRGWAEAFF
V gene: TRBV5-4; J gene: TRBJ1-6; D gene: -; clone size: -; CDR3 DNA: TGTGCCAGCAGCCTGGCGGGACACAGCTCACCCCTCCACTTT; CDR3 protein: CASSLAGHSSPLHF
V gene: TRBV12-3/TRBV12-4; J gene: TRBJ1-5; D gene: TRBD1; clone size: few; CDR3 DNA: TGTGCCAGCAGGCAGGGGGTTGATCAGCCCCAGCATTTT; CDR3 protein: CASRQGVDQPQHF
V gene: TRBV5-1; J gene: TRBJ1-5; D gene: TRBD1; clone size: -; CDR3 DNA: TGCGCCAGCAGCTGGGGACAGGGGGCAGGCCAGCCCCAGCATTTT; CDR3 protein: CASSWGQGAGQPQHF
V gene: TRBV20-1; J gene: TRBJ1-2; D gene: -; clone size: -; CDR3 DNA: TGCAGTGCTAGTAAGAGGCCACCTTTGTTC; CDR3 protein: CSASKRPPLF
V gene: TRBV6-1; J gene: TRBJ2-2; D gene: -; clone size: few; CDR3 DNA: TGTGCCAGCAGTGAATCAGAATACCATTACACCGGGGAGCTGTTTTTT; CDR3 protein: CASSESEYHYTGELFF
V gene: TRBV7-2; J gene: TRBJ2-4; D gene: -; clone size: -; CDR3 DNA: TGTGCCAGCAGCTTAATGGGCCAGGCCAAAAACATTCAGTACTTC; CDR3 protein: CASSLMGQAKNIQYF
V gene: TRBV5-1; J gene: TRBJ1-2; D gene: TRBD1; clone size: -; CDR3 DNA: TGCGCCAGCAGCAGGGCCGGACAGGGGGTCGGAGGTGGCTACACCTTC; CDR3 protein: CASSRAGQGVGGGYTF
V gene: TRBV7-2; J gene: TRBJ2-5; D gene: TRBD2; clone size: -; CDR3 DNA: TGTGCCAGCAGCCTTAGCGGGGGGGAAGAGACCCAGTACTTC; CDR3 protein: CASSLSGGEETQYF
V gene: TRBV14; J gene: TRBJ2-2; D gene: -; clone size: -; CDR3 DNA: TGTGCCAGCAGCCATATCACAGGGACGAACACCGGGGAGCTGTTTTTT; CDR3 protein: CASSHITGTNTGELFF
V gene: TRBV9; J gene: TRBJ1-5; D gene: -; clone size: -; CDR3 DNA: TGTGCCAGCAGCGTAGGAGGAACGTCCGATCAGCCCCAGCATTTT; CDR3 protein: CASSVGGTSDQPQHF
V gene: TRBV21-1; J gene: TRBJ1-4; D gene: -; clone size: once; CDR3 DNA: TGTGCCAGCAGCAAAGCTGAAGGGACAGGAGGGGAAAAACTGTTTTTT; CDR3 protein: CASSKAEGTGGEKLFF
V gene: TRBV7-2; J gene: TRBJ1-3; D gene: -; clone size: -; CDR3 DNA: TGTGCCAGCAGCTCGTTTGCTGGAAACACCATATATTTT; CDR3 protein: CASSSFAGNTIYF